In this sample, the clone carrying this T cell receptor beta chain turned up many times. PBMCs were derived from 10 ml fresh peripheral blood. The V gene lost 0 bases and the J gene lost 3 bases, with 18 bases spanning the gap. The CDR3 spans 17 residues. CDR1 and CDR2 (germline): KGHSH, LQKENI. Regions amplified from RNA transcripts were the TCR beta CDR3 regions. First-round RT-PCR with HTBI primers amplified the TCR CDR3 region. TCRdb redid the calling of the multiplex PCR reads with MiXCR, one entry per CDR3 protein. The table lists about 710,000 distinct CDR3 sequences, around 17% of them singletons, with under 8.5% in the top ten. The data are from a study of T cells in Graves' hyperthyroidism and ophthalmopathy.

The V call is TRBV18, the J call TRBJ2-7, with D possibly TRBD1 on 5 matching bases. Material: blood. The sequence was obtained from a man aged 18 to 30 with Graves' hyperthyroidism. CDR3 loop: CASSPPISAGFSYEQYF. The CDR3 nucleotides read TGTGCCAGCTCACCACCAATTTCGGCAGGGTTCAGCTACGAGCAGTACTTC.